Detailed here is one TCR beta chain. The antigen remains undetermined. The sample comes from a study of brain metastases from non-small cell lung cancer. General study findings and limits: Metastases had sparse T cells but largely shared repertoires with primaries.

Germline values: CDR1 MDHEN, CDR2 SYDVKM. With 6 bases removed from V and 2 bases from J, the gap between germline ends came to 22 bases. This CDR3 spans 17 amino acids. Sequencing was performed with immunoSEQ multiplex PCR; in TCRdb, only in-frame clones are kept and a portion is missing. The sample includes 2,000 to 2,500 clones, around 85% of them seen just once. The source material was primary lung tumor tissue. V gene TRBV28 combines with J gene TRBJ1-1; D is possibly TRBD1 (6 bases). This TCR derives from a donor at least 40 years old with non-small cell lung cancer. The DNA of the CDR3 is TGTGCCAGCAGCCCCGGAATATGGACAGCCTCAAACACTGAAGCTTTCTTT. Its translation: CASSPGIWTASNTEAFF.